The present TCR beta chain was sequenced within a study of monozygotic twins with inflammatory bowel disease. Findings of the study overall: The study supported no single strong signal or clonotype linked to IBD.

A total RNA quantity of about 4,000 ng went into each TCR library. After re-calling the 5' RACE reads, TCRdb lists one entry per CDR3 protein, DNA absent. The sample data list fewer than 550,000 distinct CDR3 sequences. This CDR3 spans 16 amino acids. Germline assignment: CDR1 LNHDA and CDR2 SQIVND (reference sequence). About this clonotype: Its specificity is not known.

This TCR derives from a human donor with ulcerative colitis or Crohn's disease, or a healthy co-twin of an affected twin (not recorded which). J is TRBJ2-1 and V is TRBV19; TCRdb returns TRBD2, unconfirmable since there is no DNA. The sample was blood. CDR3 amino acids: CASSLSGIPPYNEQFF.